These 19 T cell receptor beta chains were sequenced from one sample in a study of early T cells in non-severe SARS-CoV-2 infection. TCRdb re-called the 5' RACE reads through MiXCR, storing one row per CDR3 protein. The sample lists fewer than 60,000 distinct CDR3 sequences, about 9.3% occurring once. Sequences were obtained from whole blood. The source is an adult who was a healthcare worker with PCR-confirmed SARS-CoV-2 infection or an uninfected control (not recorded which).

This clonotype was detected a few times. The V gene is TRBV29-1, the J gene TRBJ2-1; D is possibly TRBD1 or TRBD2 (6 bases each). Per the germline V gene, CDR1 is SQVTM and CDR2 is ANQGSEA. The CDR3 totals 14 residues. The V gene lost 0 bases and the J gene lost 8 bases, with 14 bases spanning the gap. The CDR3 loop reads CSVEDWAEGDEQFF. The CDR3 DNA follows: TGCAGCGTTGAAGATTGGGCGGAGGGGGATGAGCAGTTCTTC.

This clonotype showed up many times. The chain uses TRBV4-1 and TRBJ2-7, with D perhaps TRBD1 (6 bases). The CDR3 is 15 residues long. Deletions cut 4 bases from V and 0 bases from J, with 13 bases between. The germline V gene encodes CDR1 MGHRA and CDR2 YSYEKL. The DNA of the CDR3 is TGCGCCAGCAGCCGTAACCGGGACACCTCCTACGAGCAGTACTTC. Amino acids: CASSRNRDTSYEQYF.

This clonotype was seen many times. The chain uses TRBV18 and TRBJ2-2, with 7 bases identical to TRBD2. The CDR3 totals 16 residues. Looked up from germline, CDR1 is KGHSH and CDR2 is LQKENI. V lost 2 bases, J lost 7 bases, and 10 bases stayed unmatched. This CDR3 reads CASSPTGKRGRGELFF. The CDR3 nucleotides are TGTGCCAGCTCACCAACGGGGAAGCGGGGTCGCGGGGAGCTGTTTTTT. Variable domain in full (rest from reference TRBV18 and TRBJ2-2): NAGVMQNPRHLVRRRGQEARLRCSPMKGHSHVYWYRQLPEEGLKFMVYLQKENIIDESGMPKERFSAEFPKEGPSILRIQQVVRGDSAAYFCASSPTGKRGRGELFFGEGSRLTVL.

This clonotype was detected many times. This chain joins TRBV20-1 and TRBJ2-7, with 7 bases aligning to TRBD1. V lost 6 bases to trimming and J lost 0 bases; unmatched junction nucleotides: 8. The length of the CDR3 is 14 residues. CDR1 DFQATT and CDR2 SNEGSKA come from the germline V gene (reference sequence). CDR3 residues: CSATRQGNSYEQYF. In nucleotides, the CDR3 is TGCAGTGCAACTAGACAGGGTAACTCCTACGAGCAGTACTTC.

Relative to its sample, this clonotype is medium-sized (0.01 to 0.1%). V is TRBV5-1 and J is TRBJ1-4, with TRBD1 matching over 7 bases. The V and J ends lost 4 bases and 5 bases, in that order; junction bases with no gene match: 5. The V gene's germline CDR1 is SGHRS and CDR2 YFSETQ. This CDR3 contains 14 residues. In nucleotides, the CDR3 is TGCGCCAGCAGCAAGGGGACAGAGAATGAAAAACTGTTTTTT. Protein product: CASSKGTENEKLFF.

This clonotype has a handful of counts. The chain employs TRBV9 and TRBJ2-3; 7 bases map to TRBD2. Germline V lookup: CDR1 SGDLS, CDR2 YYNGEE. V dropped 0 bases and J dropped 6; count of bases not matched to a gene: 13. The length of the CDR3 is 17 residues. The CDR3 region is CASSVATASGGGDTQYF. In DNA form, the CDR3 reads TGTGCCAGCAGCGTAGCTACGGCTAGCGGAGGTGGGGATACGCAGTATTTT. Variable domain in full (rest from reference TRBV9 and TRBJ2-3): DSGVTQTPKHLITATGQRVTLRCSPRSGDLSVYWYQQSLDQGLQFLIQYYNGEERAKGNILERFSAQQFPDLHSELNLSSLELGDSALYFCASSVATASGGGDTQYFGPGTRLTVL.

This clonotype was found many times. The CDR3 DNA follows: TGTGCCAGCAGCTTCGATATAAATGAGCAGTTCTTC. As protein: CASSFDINEQFF. The chain carries TRBV7-2 and TRBJ2-1; D is unclear. The CDR3 contains 12 residues. Trimming took 3 bases from V and 7 from J, leaving 7 bases between them. Per the germline V gene, CDR1 is SGHTA and CDR2 is FQGNSA.

This clonotype has a count of ten or more. The rearrangement links TRBV7-9 to TRBJ2-7; perhaps TRBD1 as D (5 bases). The V gene lost 5 bases and the J gene lost 0 bases, with 14 bases spanning the gap. The CDR3 extends over 15 amino acids. CDR1 is SEHNR, CDR2 FQNEAQ, per germline (reference sequence). The CDR3 DNA follows: TGTGCCAGCAGCGCCCAGGGCAGACCCTCCTACGAGCAGTACTTC. Protein product: CASSAQGRPSYEQYF.

This clonotype was recorded a few times. The chain joins TRBV29-1 to TRBJ2-5; 8 bases align to TRBD2. Germline CDR1 is SQVTM and CDR2 is ANQGSEA. The CDR3 contains 13 residues. With V trimmed by 2 bases and J by 3 bases, 2 bases remained unmatched. For the CDR3, the DNA is TGCAGCGTTGAATTAGCGGGAAAAGAGACCCAGTACTTC. Translated: CSVELAGKETQYF.

In regard to this clonotype: Mismatch with germline at one junction end may stem from a read error. CDR3 nucleotide sequence: TGTGCCAGCAGCTCCCGGAACAGGCACTTC. Translating it yields CASSSRNRHF. The chain is built from TRBV7-3 and TRBJ2-7; tentatively, D is TRBD1 (5 bases). CDR1 SGHTA and CDR2 FQGTGA come from the germline V gene. The CDR3 extends over 10 amino acids. The complete variable domain, with remaining parts taken from reference TRBV7-3 and TRBJ2-7, reads GAGVSQTPSNKVTEKGKYVELRCDPISGHTALYWYRQSLGQGPEFLIYFQGTGAADDSGLPNDRFFAVRPEGSVSTLKIQRTERGDSAVYLCASSSRNRHFGPGTRLTVT.

This clonotype turned up a few times. The rearrangement links TRBV9 to TRBJ2-7, with D possibly being TRBD2 (6 bases). The CDR3 runs 14 residues. Trimming pared 2 bases from V and 2 bases from J, leaving 11 bases between. CDR1 SGDLS and CDR2 YYNGEE come from the germline V gene. The CDR3 loop reads CASSVGGGPYEQYF. The CDR3 DNA sequence: TGTGCCAGCAGCGTGGGGGGAGGACCCTACGAGCAGTACTTC.

This clonotype was counted a few times. The chain couples TRBV2 to TRBJ2-7, with 9 bases aligning to TRBD2. V was pared by 2 bases and J by 3 bases, with 5 bases of the junction left unmatched. Germline assignment: CDR1 SNHLY and CDR2 FYNNEI. This CDR3 contains 15 residues. In DNA, the CDR3 is TGTGCCAGCAGTGAAAGACTAGCGGAAATCTACGAGCAGTACTTC. Amino acid sequence: CASSERLAEIYEQYF.

This clonotype was picked up a small number of times. The chain combines TRBV12-3 or TRBV12-4 with TRBJ2-5; D possibly matches TRBD1 or TRBD2 (5 bases each). Trimming left V 6 bases short and J 5 bases short, with 22 bases between. This CDR3 region has 16 residues. The CDR3 DNA is TGTGCCAGCAGCCCCGGGGCAGGGCCCTTCGGGGAGACCCAGTACTTC. This encodes CASSPGAGPFGETQYF.

This clonotype appeared many times. The J gene is TRBJ2-7, the V gene TRBV29-1; D is ambiguous. Per germline, CDR1 SQVTM and CDR2 ANQGSEA. Trimming stripped 6 bases from V and 3 bases from J, with 15 bases between. CDR3 length: 13 residues. The CDR3 here is CSVVLEVGYEQYF. The CDR3 DNA reads as TGCAGCGTCGTCCTCGAAGTAGGCTACGAGCAGTACTTC.

This clonotype was counted a few times. The chain combines TRBV27 with TRBJ1-6, with 7 positions matching TRBD1. Germline V lookup: CDR1 MNHEY, CDR2 SMNVEV (reference sequence). The CDR3 is 14 residues long. Germline trimming cut 3 bases from V and 8 bases from J; bases unmatched to any gene: 4. The CDR3 nucleotides read TGTGCCAGCAGTTTGACAGGGCGGTATTCACCCCTCCACTTT. It encodes CASSLTGRYSPLHF.

This clonotype was detected a few times. This chain joins TRBV24-1 and TRBJ2-1; D gene ambiguous. V was clipped by 0 bases and J by 7 bases, with 0 bases between them. The germline V gene encodes CDR1 KGHDR and CDR2 SFDVKD. The CDR3 consists of 11 residues. The CDR3 reads CATSDLNEQFF. In nucleotides, the CDR3 is TGTGCCACCAGTGATTTGAATGAGCAGTTCTTC.

By share, this clonotype counts as medium-sized (0.01 to 0.1%). The chain recombines TRBV28 with TRBJ2-1, with 7 bases lining up with TRBD2. The CDR3 is made up of 14 amino acids. V lost 11 bases to trimming and J lost 4 bases; unmatched junction nucleotides: 11. Germline V CDR1 and CDR2: MDHEN, SYDVKM. The CDR3 nucleotides are TGTGCCGGTGGGGCTAGCGGAATGTACAATGAGCAGTTCTTC. Translating gives CAGGASGMYNEQFF.

The sample holds one count of this clonotype. The rearrangement uses TRBV7-9 and TRBJ2-7, with TRBD1 matching over 7 bases. The CDR3 extends over 16 amino acids. V shed 4 bases and J 0 bases; nucleotides not matched to a gene: 9. Germline CDR1 and CDR2: SEHNR and FQNEAQ (reference sequence). CDR3 loop: CASSSYRQGSSYEQYF. CDR3 nucleotide sequence: TGTGCCAGCAGCTCCTATAGACAGGGCAGCTCCTACGAGCAGTACTTC.

This clonotype has at least ten counts. The chain carries TRBV5-4 and TRBJ1-2; TRBD1 might be the D (5 bases). CDR1 is SGHNT and CDR2 is YYREEE in the germline V gene (reference sequence). The CDR3 is made up of 16 amino acids. Trimming took off 2 bases at V and 2 bases at J, with 16 bases between the two ends. The CDR3 DNA sequence: TGTGCCAGCAGCTTTTCCAGGGTCTCTCTCAACTATGGCTACACCTTC. This sequence encodes CASSFSRVSLNYGYTF.